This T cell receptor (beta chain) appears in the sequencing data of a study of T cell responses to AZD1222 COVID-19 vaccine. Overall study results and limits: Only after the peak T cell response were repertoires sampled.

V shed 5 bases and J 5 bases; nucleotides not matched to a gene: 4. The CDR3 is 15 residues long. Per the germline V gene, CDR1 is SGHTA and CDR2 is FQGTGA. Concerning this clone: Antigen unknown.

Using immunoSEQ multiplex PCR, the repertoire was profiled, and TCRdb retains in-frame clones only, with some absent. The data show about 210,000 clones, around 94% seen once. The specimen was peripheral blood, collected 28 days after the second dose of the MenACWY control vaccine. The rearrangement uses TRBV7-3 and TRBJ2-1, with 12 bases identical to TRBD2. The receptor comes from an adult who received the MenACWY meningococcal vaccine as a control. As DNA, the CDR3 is TGTGCCAGCAGCCCAAGACTAGCGGGAGACAATGAGCAGTTCTTC. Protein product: CASSPRLAGDNEQFF.